Below, 9 T cell receptor beta chains from the same sample are listed, as sequenced in a study of a mutant IDH1 vaccine in newly diagnosed glioma. Libraries were prepared by immunoSEQ multiplex PCR; TCRdb keeps only in-frame clonotypes and omits some of them. The sample yields some 87,000 clones, 80% seen once. Documented time point: baseline, week 1 (first vaccination visit). Documented treatment: pre-vaccination baseline after standard-of-care therapy. The sample in question was PBMCs, obtained from a glioma patient treated with radiotherapy, temozolomide or both. These receptors were collected from a man aged 35 to 55 with glioma.

The V call is TRBV7-9, the J call TRBJ1-5, with 11 bases aligning to TRBD1. Trimming took 1 base from V and 2 from J; bases not matched to a gene: 1. The CDR3 has 16 amino acids. Germline assignment: CDR1 SEHNR and CDR2 FQNEAQ (reference sequence). DNA of the CDR3: TGTGCCAGCAGCTTAGGGACAGGGGGCGGCAATCAGCCCCAGCATTTT. This sequence encodes CASSLGTGGGNQPQHF.

V and J are TRBV30 and TRBJ1-5, with a possible D match to TRBD1 (5 bases). Germline V gene lookup returns CDR1 GTSNPN and CDR2 SVGIG (reference sequence). The CDR3 runs 14 residues. The germline V and J ends were trimmed by 2 bases and 4 bases, with 12 bases remaining between them. In DNA form, the CDR3 reads TGTGCCTGGAGTCACGACAGCGGAAATCAGCCCCAGCATTTT. Amino acid sequence: CAWSHDSGNQPQHF.

The genes are TRBV6-5 and TRBJ2-7, with TRBD2 identical over 8 bases. This CDR3 is 13 amino acids long. Unmatched junction bases numbered 2, after V lost 6 bases and J lost 1 base. CDR1 and CDR2 from the germline V gene are MNHEY and SVGAGI. The CDR3 spells CASSPGGSYEQYF. Written as DNA, the CDR3 is TGTGCCAGCAGCCCGGGGGGGTCCTACGAGCAGTACTTC.

V and J are TRBV7-2 and TRBJ2-1; D may correspond to TRBD1 or TRBD2 (5 bases each). This CDR3 has 14 residues. Trimming removed 4 bases from V and 4 bases from J, with 11 bases in between. CDR1 and CDR2 (germline): SGHTA, FQGNSA. DNA for the CDR3: TGTGCCAGCAGCTCTAGCAGGGTTTACAATGAGCAGTTCTTC. This sequence encodes CASSSSRVYNEQFF. Variable domain in full (rest from reference TRBV7-2 and TRBJ2-1): GAGVSQSPSNKVTEKGKDVELRCDPISGHTALYWYRQSLGQGLEFLIYFQGNSAPDKSGLPSDRFSAERTGGSVSTLTIQRTQQEDSAVYLCASSSSRVYNEQFFGPGTRLTVL.

This chain connects TRBV28 to TRBJ2-5, with D unresolved. From germline, CDR1 is MDHEN and CDR2 SYDVKM. This CDR3 has 11 amino acids. V was trimmed by 11 bases and J by 5 bases, leaving 12 bases between them. CDR3 protein: CAFGRGETQYF. In DNA, the CDR3 is TGTGCCTTCGGCCGCGGTGAGACCCAGTACTTC. Looking up the rest from reference TRBV28 and TRBJ2-5 gives the full variable domain: DVKVTQSSRYLVKRTGEKVFLECVQDMDHENMFWYRQDPGLGLRLIYFSYDVKMKEKGDIPEGYSVSREKKERFSLILESASTNQTSMYLCAFGRGETQYFGPGTRLLVL.

The rearrangement links TRBV5-6 to TRBJ2-7; D gene ambiguous. The V end was cut by 4 bases, the J end by 0 bases, with 11 bases between. In germline, CDR1 is SGHDT, CDR2 YYEEEE. The CDR3 is made up of 14 amino acids. The DNA for the CDR3 is TGTGCCAGCAGCCTGGCAGGTAGCTCCTACGAGCAGTACTTC. Protein sequence: CASSLAGSSYEQYF.

This clone was counted a few times. V usage is TRBV7-9 and J usage is TRBJ2-1, with D tentatively TRBD1 (6 bases). There are 15 residues in the CDR3. Trimming removed 6 bases from V and 2 bases from J, with 14 bases in between. The germline CDR1 and CDR2 sequences are SEHNR and FQNEAQ (reference sequence). This CDR3 reads CASRPTGFTYNEQFF. The CDR3 DNA reads as TGTGCCAGCAGACCAACAGGGTTCACCTACAATGAGCAGTTCTTC.

The chain carries TRBV10-1 and TRBJ2-2, with no clear D. The DNA end is a closer match to TRBJ1-1, so the J assignment may be wrong. This CDR3 has 14 residues. The germline V gene encodes CDR1 WNHNN and CDR2 SYGVQD (reference sequence). The CDR3 loop is CASSPYTGHTEAFF. The CDR3 region has the DNA TGCGCCAGCTCCCCGTACACGGGCCACACTGAAGCTTTCTTT.

The V call is TRBV15, the J call TRBJ1-2, with D perhaps TRBD1 (6 bases). This CDR3 is 14 amino acids long. Looked up from germline, CDR1 is LNHNV and CDR2 is YYDKDF (reference sequence). Trimming left V 1 base short and J 3 bases short, with 9 bases between. The CDR3 reads CATSRGTDYYGYTF. In DNA, the CDR3 is TGTGCCACCAGCAGAGGGACAGATTACTATGGCTACACCTTC.